This is a list of T cell receptor beta chains from one sample in a study of blood T cell repertoires in COVID-19. Generated by immunoSEQ multiplex PCR, the TCRdb table keeps only in-frame clones and is missing some. The data hold approximately 200,000 clones, with more than 80% observed a single time. Sequenced: PBMCs or T cells enriched from blood (not recorded which). The receptors originated from a man aged 35 to 55 who had recovered from COVID-19. Each CDR3 is given with its conserved first and last residue. Each record gives: D gene, V gene, J gene, clone size, CDR3 DNA, CDR3 protein. The D gene is left open where the match is weak. Part of the rows lack a size; the others show once, few, many or a class for expanded clones.

D: TRBD2
V: TRBV2
J: TRBJ2-1
size: NA
DNA: TGTGCCAGCAGTGAAAGTGGGACTAGCGGGAGGAATGAGCAGTTCTTC
CDR3: CASSESGTSGRNEQFF

D: TRBD1
V: TRBV2
J: TRBJ1-3
size: once
DNA: TGTGCCAGCAGTAGGGACAGCTCTGGAAACACCATATATTTT
CDR3: CASSRDSSGNTIYF

D: NA
V: TRBV18
J: TRBJ1-1
size: NA
DNA: TGTGCCAGCTCACCAGCAGTAAACATGAACACTGAAGCTTTCTTT
CDR3: CASSPAVNMNTEAFF

D: TRBD1
V: TRBV19
J: TRBJ1-2
size: NA
DNA: TGTGCCAGTAGTCGGCCGACAGGGAAAAGTGGTGGCTACACCTTC
CDR3: CASSRPTGKSGGYTF

D: TRBD1
V: TRBV27
J: TRBJ1-2
size: NA
DNA: TGTGCCAGCAGTTTTATCGGGACAGGGGATGGCTACACCTTC
CDR3: CASSFIGTGDGYTF

D: NA
V: TRBV19
J: TRBJ2-7
size: NA
DNA: TGTGCCAGTAGTACGGCCGACAGCGTCAAACAGTACTTC
CDR3: CASSTADSVKQYF

D: NA
V: TRBV2
J: TRBJ1-2
size: NA
DNA: TGTGCCACTACCCGGCCGCAGGAAAGCTATGGCTACACCTTC
CDR3: CATTRPQESYGYTF

D: NA
V: TRBV10-2
J: TRBJ2-7
size: NA
DNA: TGCGCCAGCAGTGAGTCCACATTCTCCTACGAGCAGTACTTC
CDR3: CASSESTFSYEQYF

D: NA
V: TRBV6-5
J: TRBJ2-2
size: NA
DNA: TGTGCCAGCACTGTTTTCAGGTCGGGGACCGGGGAGCTGTTTTTT
CDR3: CASTVFRSGTGELFF

D: NA
V: TRBV15
J: TRBJ1-5
size: NA
DNA: TGTGCCACCAGCAGAGATTCAGGGAAGTATCAGCCCCAGCATTTT
CDR3: CATSRDSGKYQPQHF

D: NA
V: TRBV18
J: TRBJ1-1
size: NA
DNA: TGTGCCAGCTCACCACCTTTGGCGGCGGCTTTCTTT
CDR3: CASSPPLAAAFF

D: TRBD1
V: TRBV12-3/TRBV12-4
J: TRBJ2-1
size: NA
DNA: TGTGCCAGCAGCGACAGGGCAGAGCAGTTCTTC
CDR3: CASSDRAEQFF

D: TRBD1
V: TRBV5-6
J: TRBJ2-7
size: NA
DNA: TGTGCCAGCAGCTTCGGGACAGGGACCTACGAGCAGTACTTC
CDR3: CASSFGTGTYEQYF

D: NA
V: TRBV7-9
J: TRBJ1-2
size: few
DNA: TGTGCCAGCAGCTTAACGGGGAGGGGTGGCTACACCTTC
CDR3: CASSLTGRGGYTF

D: NA
V: TRBV29-1
J: TRBJ2-1
size: few
DNA: TGCAGCGTTGTAATCGGGAGTAGAATTGAGCAGTTCTTC
CDR3: CSVVIGSRIEQFF

D: TRBD2
V: TRBV18
J: TRBJ2-1
size: NA
DNA: TGTGCCAGCTCACCACCTACGGGACTAGGCTACAATGAGCAGTTCTTC
CDR3: CASSPPTGLGYNEQFF

D: NA
V: TRBV6-5
J: TRBJ1-1
size: NA
DNA: TGTGCCAGCAGTTACCGGGGGAACGCTGAAGCTTTCTTT
CDR3: CASSYRGNAEAFF

D: TRBD1
V: TRBV20-1
J: TRBJ1-2
size: NA
DNA: TGCAGTGCTGGGACAGGGAACGGCTACACCTTC
CDR3: CSAGTGNGYTF

D: NA
V: TRBV6-5
J: TRBJ1-2
size: NA
DNA: TGTGCCAGCAGCCCCGGGACATTGGGGTATGGCTACACCTTC
CDR3: CASSPGTLGYGYTF

D: NA
V: TRBV7-2
J: TRBJ2-1
size: few
DNA: TGTGCCAGCAGCCTCTTCAATGAGCAGTTCTTC
CDR3: CASSLFNEQFF

D: TRBD2
V: TRBV27
J: TRBJ2-7
size: NA
DNA: TGTGCCAGCAGCCGGGACGGGGGGGGCTACGAGCAGTACTTC
CDR3: CASSRDGGGYEQYF

D: NA
V: TRBV29-1
J: TRBJ1-1
size: NA
DNA: TGCAGCGGGGCAGGGGATGGATCTCAAGCTTTCTTT
CDR3: CSGAGDGSQAFF

D: TRBD1
V: TRBV4-1
J: TRBJ1-2
size: NA
DNA: TGCGCCAGCAGCCAAGATAGTTTTACAGGGGGCTGGTTTGGCTACACCTTC
CDR3: CASSQDSFTGGWFGYTF

D: NA
V: TRBV27
J: TRBJ2-6
size: NA
DNA: TGTGCCAGCGGGCTTGGAGGTGGGGCCAACGTCCTGACTTTC
CDR3: CASGLGGGANVLTF

D: NA
V: TRBV27
J: TRBJ1-6
size: NA
DNA: TGTGCCAGCAGTTACGGGGGGCTTAATTCACCCCTCCACTTT
CDR3: CASSYGGLNSPLHF

D: TRBD2
V: TRBV7-2
J: TRBJ2-1
size: NA
DNA: TGTGCCAGCAGCCAACCCGGGACTAGCGCCACTGAGCAGTTCTTC
CDR3: CASSQPGTSATEQFF

D: NA
V: TRBV9
J: TRBJ2-6
size: NA
DNA: TGTGCCAGCAGCCTACTCGAAGGGGGTCCTACATTTTTC
CDR3: CASSLLEGGPTFF

D: TRBD1
V: TRBV6-5
J: TRBJ1-2
size: few
DNA: TGTGCCAGCAGTTACCTTAGGACAGGGGGCGGCTATGGCTACACCTTC
CDR3: CASSYLRTGGGYGYTF

D: TRBD1
V: TRBV25-1
J: TRBJ1-6
size: many
DNA: TGTGCCAGCAGGGATAGGACAGGTTGGAGTTCACCCCTCCACTTT
CDR3: CASRDRTGWSSPLHF